A single sample gave rise to the 22 T cell receptor beta chains below, sequenced in a study of T cells in Graves' hyperthyroidism and ophthalmopathy. The investigators amplified TCR beta CDR3 regions from RNA transcripts. The HTBI primer set served for first-round RT-PCR of the TCR CDR3. One entry per CDR3 protein results from TCRdb running MiXCR on the multiplex PCR reads. Here the sample spans a few hundred thousand distinct CDR3 sequences, about 18% being singletons. Sequenced input: blood. The receptors here all came from a woman between 18 and 29 years old with Graves' hyperthyroidism.

This clonotype appeared many times. The DNA for the CDR3 is TGTGCCGGAAGGAGGAGGGGCGGAAGTGGCTACACCTTC. Protein product: CAGRRRGGSGYTF. This rearrangement joins TRBV6-1 to TRBJ1-2, with a tentative D call TRBD1 (5 bases). CDR3 length: 13 amino acids. The V gene lost 11 bases and the J gene lost 7 bases, with 20 bases spanning the gap. Germline assignment: CDR1 MNHNS and CDR2 SASEGT.

This clonotype was seen repeatedly, ten times or more. The chain combines TRBV7-6 with TRBJ2-5, with D maybe TRBD2 (5 bases). The germline V gene encodes CDR1 SGHVS and CDR2 FNYEAQ. CDR3 size: 15 residues. The V end lost 0 bases, the J end lost 7 bases, and 15 bases lay between the germline ends. The CDR3 sequence is CASSLALGSSGTQYF. As DNA, the CDR3 is TGTGCCAGCAGCTTAGCCTTGGGCTCCAGCGGGACCCAGTACTTC.

This clonotype was seen repeatedly, ten times or more. The chain carries TRBV18 and TRBJ2-5, with D perhaps TRBD1 or TRBD2 (6 bases each). The CDR3 covers 16 residues. The V gene lost 1 base and the J gene lost 1 base, with 13 bases spanning the gap. The germline V gene encodes CDR1 KGHSH and CDR2 LQKENI. The CDR3 loop is CASSPRGATIQETQYF. The CDR3 region has the DNA TGTGCCAGCTCACCACGGGGGGCTACTATCCAAGAGACCCAGTACTTC.

At least ten counts were recorded for this clonotype. The chain recombines TRBV20-1 with TRBJ2-2; 8 bases are shared with TRBD2. The CDR3 has 16 residues. With 1 base clipped from V and 2 bases from J, the junction kept 6 bases outside the gene matches. Germline CDR1 DFQATT, CDR2 SNEGSKA (reference sequence). CDR3 nucleotide sequence: TGCAGTGCTAGAGGACGGCTAGCGGGCAACACCGGGGAGCTGTTTTTT. Encoded protein: CSARGRLAGNTGELFF.

This clonotype came up many times. The chain employs TRBV18 and TRBJ2-5; 7 bases map to TRBD1. Per the germline V gene, CDR1 is KGHSH and CDR2 is LQKENI. This CDR3 spans 15 amino acids. The V segment lost 3 bases and the J segment 5 bases; nucleotides outside the gene matches: 9. CDR3 DNA: TGTGCCAGCTCACCTAAGGGGGCATTCCGGGAGACCCAGTACTTC. This translates into CASSPKGAFRETQYF.

The table lists this clonotype with many counts. J is TRBJ2-5 and V is TRBV2; no definite D call. Germline V gene data show CDR1 as SNHLY and CDR2 as FYNNEI. V was cut by 7 bases and J by 5 bases, with 5 bases left in between. There are 10 residues in the CDR3. This chain's CDR3 is CASMVETQYF. Written as DNA, the CDR3 is TGTGCCAGCATGGTGGAGACCCAGTACTTC.

In this sample, this clonotype turned up once. A junction end diverges from the germline sequence, so it may reflect a read error. The rearrangement links TRBV9 to TRBJ1-3; 7 nucleotides match TRBD1. CDR1 SGDLS and CDR2 YYNGEE come from the germline V gene. The CDR3 totals 18 residues. The CDR3, as DNA: TGTGCCAGCAGCGTAGAATGGGACAGCCCAAATTCTGGAAACACCTTATATTTT. Protein product: CASSVEWDSPNSGNTLYF.

This clonotype was recorded a few times. V usage is TRBV5-1 and J usage is TRBJ2-7; TRBD1 or TRBD2 may be the D gene (5 bases each). The CDR3 extends over 15 amino acids. Per germline, CDR1 SGHRS and CDR2 YFSETQ. With 0 bases removed from V and 9 bases from J, the gap between germline ends came to 19 bases. The CDR3 protein is CASSLAGARVEGQYF. The CDR3 DNA follows: TGCGCCAGCAGCTTGGCCGGTGCCAGGGTAGAGGGGCAGTACTTC.

Many counts were recorded for this clonotype. V and J are TRBV27 and TRBJ1-2; D gene unclear. The CDR3 has 13 residues. The germline V gene has CDR1 MNHEY and CDR2 SMNVEV (reference sequence). Trimming removed 6 bases at V and 7 bases at J, with 15 bases between. The CDR3 coding sequence is TGTGCCAGCAGCCTTACAGCCCTAGGTGGCTACACCTTC. Amino acid sequence: CASSLTALGGYTF.

This clonotype was recorded many times. The chain links TRBV7-2 to TRBJ2-7; no reliable D call. V lost 3 bases and J 9 bases, leaving 9 bases between the germline ends. This CDR3 spans 11 amino acids. Germline CDR1 and CDR2: SGHTA and FQGNSA. The CDR3 coding sequence is TGTGCCAGCAGCTTGAACGAGCCGCAGTACTTC. Protein: CASSLNEPQYF.

Details on this clonotype: A much larger clone differs by one base, so this may be a read error. The chain recombines TRBV7-3 with TRBJ1-1; weak D call: TRBD1 (5 bases). The CDR3 length is 14 residues. The germline gives CDR1 SGHTA, CDR2 FQGTGA. The DNA for the CDR3 is TGTGCCAGCAGCACTGGGGCAGAGAACTCTGAAGCTTTCTTT. Its protein product is CASSTGAENSEAFF.

There are many counts of this clonotype. The V gene is TRBV6-5, the J gene TRBJ1-1; D may be TRBD1 (5 bases). The V gene's germline CDR1 is MNHEY and CDR2 SVGAGI. The CDR3 totals 11 residues. With 4 bases removed from V and 7 bases from J, the gap between germline ends came to 7 bases. In DNA form, the CDR3 reads TGTGCCAGCAGTTTTGGGGGTGAAGCTTTCTTT. Encoded protein: CASSFGGEAFF.

The chain links TRBV12-3 or TRBV12-4 to TRBJ2-5, with 13 bases matching TRBD2. The CDR3 is 17 residues long. The V gene end was trimmed by 0 bases and the J gene end by 1 base; junction bases not matched to a gene: 2. The CDR3 DNA follows: TGTGCCAGCAGTTTAGCGTGGACTAGCGGGGGCCAAGAGACCCAGTACTTC. Translated, it gives CASSLAWTSGGQETQYF.

This clonotype was seen at least ten times. This rearrangement joins TRBV24-1 to TRBJ2-2; D may correspond to TRBD1 or TRBD2 (5 bases each). CDR1 KGHDR and CDR2 SFDVKD come from the germline V gene. V was pared by 3 bases and J by 5 bases, with 9 bases between. There are 14 residues in the CDR3. CDR3 nucleotide sequence: TGTGCCACCAGTGATGCCAGGGAGACCGGGGAGCTGTTTTTT. Encoded protein: CATSDARETGELFF.

In this sample, this clonotype turned up many times. Written as DNA, the CDR3 is TGTGCCACCCGACTAGCGGGGGACCAAGAGACCCAGTACTTC. It specifies CATRLAGDQETQYF. The chain joins TRBV28 to TRBJ2-5, with 12 bases lining up with TRBD2. The trim removed 10 bases at V and 0 bases at J, leaving 3 bases unmatched. The CDR3 is made up of 14 amino acids. Germline V CDR1 and CDR2: MDHEN, SYDVKM.

This clonotype was counted at least ten times. This rearrangement joins TRBV20-1 to TRBJ1-1, with D unresolved. Trimming stripped 0 bases from V and 0 bases from J, with 8 bases between. This CDR3 region has 14 residues. CDR1 is DFQATT, CDR2 SNEGSKA, per germline (reference sequence). The CDR3 protein is CSARDFRLNTEAFF. CDR3 sequence (DNA): TGCAGTGCTAGAGATTTTCGCCTGAACACTGAAGCTTTCTTT.

This clonotype was seen a few times. The chain has TRBV4-1 and TRBJ1-5; D may be TRBD1 (5 bases). Germline V CDR1 and CDR2: MGHRA, YSYEKL. This CDR3 region has 17 residues. Trimming shortened V by 3 bases and J by 0 bases, and 15 bases separated the two germline ends. CDR3 region: CASSHPGHKDSNQPQHF. CDR3 DNA: TGCGCCAGCAGCCACCCCGGACATAAAGATAGCAATCAGCCCCAGCATTTT.

This clonotype was picked up many times. V usage is TRBV28 and J usage is TRBJ1-2; D is possibly TRBD1 (5 bases). Between the trimmed V and J ends, which lost 3 bases and 6 bases, there was a span of 11 bases. CDR1 is MDHEN, CDR2 SYDVKM, per germline. The CDR3 loop spans 13 amino acids. The CDR3 DNA reads as TGTGCCAGCAGTTTGGGGGTTGTAGATGGCTACACCTTC. Translated, it gives CASSLGVVDGYTF.

The table lists this clonotype with many counts. V and J are TRBV9 and TRBJ1-2; 10 bases are a match to TRBD1. Germline V CDR1 and CDR2: SGDLS, YYNGEE. The CDR3 extends over 14 amino acids. V lost 4 bases and J lost 8; bases outside the gene matches: 8. The CDR3 DNA is TGTGCCAGCAGCCGAAGGGACAGGGGCTTAGGCTACACCTTC. Translated: CASSRRDRGLGYTF.

This clonotype showed up many times. J is TRBJ2-2 and V is TRBV12-3 or TRBV12-4; the match to TRBD1 covers 9 bases. The CDR3 totals 17 residues. After removal of 2 bases from V and 2 bases from J, the junction contained 6 bases not matched to a gene. CDR3 in DNA: TGTGCCAGCAGTTTAATGGACAGGGGCCCTAACACCGGGGAGCTGTTTTTT. Translated, it gives CASSLMDRGPNTGELFF.

The rearrangement joins TRBV19 to TRBJ2-7; D may correspond to TRBD1 or TRBD2 (5 bases each). Per germline, CDR1 LNHDA and CDR2 SQIVND (reference sequence). The CDR3 consists of 12 residues. The V end was cut by 5 bases, the J end by 6 bases, with 11 bases between. CDR3 bases: TGTGCCAGTAGTCCGGGACGGGGCGAGCAGTACTTC. Protein product: CASSPGRGEQYF.

This clonotype was seen many times. The V gene is TRBV2, the J gene TRBJ1-3, with D perhaps matching TRBD1 (5 bases). This CDR3 is built from 15 residues. Germline CDR1 SNHLY, CDR2 FYNNEI. The V gene lost 4 bases and the J gene lost 8 bases, with 18 bases spanning the gap. Here the CDR3 DNA reads TGTGCCAGCAGTGCGACAGAAGGGTTCGTGGACACCATATATTTT. Protein: CASSATEGFVDTIYF.